A single sample is the source of the 29 T cell receptor beta chains below, sequenced in a study of regulatory T cells in long-lasting Graves disease. Relying on iRepertoire HTBI primers and Arm-PCR of CDR3 regions, the team built TCR beta libraries. A single record per CDR3 protein comes from TCRdb applying MiXCR to the multiplex PCR reads. The sample yields under 350,000 distinct CDR3 sequences, 20% to 25% seen once. Stated time point: persistent/refractory GD, antithyroid drugs over 5 years with positive TRAb. After RNA was extracted from PBMCs, the TCR library was made from it. Sequenced here: peripheral blood mononuclear cells (PBMCs), sampled when the disease was refractory, from a patient treated with antithyroid drugs. The receptors were sampled from a female donor with Graves disease.

In this sample, this clonotype turned up a few times. The J gene is TRBJ2-6, the V gene TRBV5-6; D possibly corresponds to TRBD2 (6 bases). Germline V gives CDR1 SGHDT, CDR2 YYEEEE. There are 16 residues in the CDR3. Trimming removed 4 bases at V and 4 bases at J, with 15 bases between. This CDR3 is CASSVGGGSGANVLTF. The CDR3 nucleotides are TGTGCCAGCAGCGTTGGGGGAGGAAGCGGGGCCAACGTCCTGACTTTC.

This clonotype has only a few counts. The J gene is TRBJ1-5, the V gene TRBV20-1, with D unclear. V lost 7 bases and J 2 bases, leaving 9 bases between the germline ends. CDR3 length: 12 amino acids. Germline V CDR1 and CDR2: DFQATT, SNEGSKA (reference sequence). CDR3 sequence reads: CSVGQGNQPQHF. CDR3 nucleotide sequence: TGCAGTGTAGGTCAGGGCAATCAGCCCCAGCATTTT.

This clonotype was detected a few times. V usage is TRBV13 and J usage is TRBJ1-1; D not resolved. Germline CDR1 reads PRHDT; CDR2 reads FYEKMQ (reference sequence). V lost 1 base and J lost 5, with 11 bases in between. This CDR3 is 14 amino acids long. CDR3 residues: CASSLAVGRTEAFF. CDR3 DNA: TGTGCCAGCAGCTTAGCGGTAGGGCGGACTGAAGCTTTCTTT.

As to this clonotype: The junction shows a germline mismatch at one end, possibly a read error. The rearrangement uses TRBV6-2 or TRBV6-3 and TRBJ1-2; D perhaps matches TRBD1 (5 bases). From germline, CDR1 is MNHEY and CDR2 SVGEGT. The CDR3 contains 15 residues. The CDR3 DNA reads TGTGCCATCAGTGACCCGACAGCCCCGCAGGAGGGCTACACCTTC. Translated, it gives CAISDPTAPQEGYTF.

Many counts were recorded for this clonotype. J is TRBJ1-2 and V is TRBV7-2; tentatively, D is TRBD1 (5 bases). The CDR3 is made up of 16 amino acids. Between the trimmed V and J ends, which lost 5 bases and 1 base, there was a span of 17 bases. CDR1 SGHTA and CDR2 FQGNSA come from the germline V gene. As DNA, the CDR3 is TGTGCCAGCAGCCCCCAGGAGGGGACCTTTAACTATGGCTACACCTTC. Its protein product is CASSPQEGTFNYGYTF.

The chain has TRBV3-1 and TRBJ2-1; D remains ambiguous. The CDR3 extends over 14 amino acids. The V end lost 4 bases, the J end lost 5 bases, and 12 bases lay between the germline ends. Germline V gene data show CDR1 as LGHDT and CDR2 as YNNKEL (reference sequence). The CDR3 protein is CASSLRDWNNEQFF. In DNA form, the CDR3 reads TGTGCCAGCAGCCTTAGAGACTGGAACAATGAGCAGTTCTTC.

This chain connects TRBV12-3 or TRBV12-4 to TRBJ2-3; 8 bases agree with TRBD2. The junction had 8 bases not matched to a gene; V was cut back by 6 bases and J by 3 bases. The CDR3 contains 15 residues. Here the CDR3 reads CASSPDQRETDTQYF. CDR3 DNA: TGTGCCAGCAGCCCAGACCAGCGGGAGACAGATACGCAGTATTTT.

This clonotype has just a few counts. The rearrangement joins TRBV18 to TRBJ2-7; D call uncertain. The CDR3 consists of 15 residues. Trimming took off 1 base at V and 5 bases at J, with 15 bases between the two ends. The germline gives CDR1 KGHSH, CDR2 LQKENI. In DNA, the CDR3 is TGTGCCAGCTCACCACAGGCGGTCCGGGTTAACGAGCAGTACTTC. As protein: CASSPQAVRVNEQYF.

This clonotype was detected ten times or more. This sequence joins TRBV10-3 and TRBJ1-1; TRBD1 agrees at 7 bases. Germline-derived CDR1 and CDR2 are ENHRY and SYGVKD. The CDR3 runs 13 residues. Trimming took 8 bases from V and 0 from J; bases not matched to a gene: 3. The CDR3 here is CAIQGQMNTEAFF. CDR3 nucleotide sequence: TGTGCCATCCAGGGACAGATGAACACTGAAGCTTTCTTT.

V usage is TRBV29-1 and J usage is TRBJ2-1; 7 bases fit TRBD2. Germline-derived CDR1 and CDR2 are SQVTM and ANQGSEA. CDR3 length equals 11 residues. The V and J ends lost 2 bases and 10 bases, in that order; junction bases with no gene match: 2. CDR3 bases: TGCAGCGTTGAAAGGCGGGAGGAGCAGTTCTTC. Its protein product is CSVERREEQFF.

This rearrangement joins TRBV5-4 to TRBJ1-2; TRBD1 might be the D (5 bases). The CDR3 spans 14 residues. Trimming took 4 bases from V and 2 from J, leaving 12 bases between them. Germline loops: CDR1 SGHNT, CDR2 YYREEE (reference sequence). The CDR3: CASSPPDTNYGYTF. CDR3 nucleotides: TGTGCCAGCAGCCCTCCGGACACGAACTATGGCTACACCTTC.

This clonotype was counted only a few times. V and J are TRBV20-1 and TRBJ2-7; 7 nucleotides agree with TRBD1. The germline CDR1 and CDR2 sequences are DFQATT and SNEGSKA (reference sequence). CDR3 length: 15 amino acids. The V gene end was trimmed by 0 bases and the J gene end by 3 bases; junction bases not matched to a gene: 8. The CDR3 DNA reads TGCAGTGCTAGAGATGTATTAGGGGGCGTCTACGAGCAGTACTTC. Translation gives CSARDVLGGVYEQYF.

This clonotype showed up many times. The V call is TRBV30, the J call TRBJ1-6; D ambiguous. Trimming cost V 0 bases and J 6 bases, with 12 bases left between them. The CDR3 covers 15 residues. Germline lookup yields CDR1 GTSNPN and CDR2 SVGIG (reference sequence). The CDR3 protein is CAWSVRAASNSPLHF. The CDR3 coding sequence is TGTGCCTGGAGTGTACGGGCAGCCAGTAATTCACCCCTCCACTTT.

This clonotype was seen ten or more times. This chain uses TRBV2 with TRBJ2-7, with D perhaps given as TRBD1 or TRBD2 (6 bases each). Per germline, CDR1 SNHLY and CDR2 FYNNEI. CDR3 length: 17 amino acids. V was shortened by 3 bases and J by 0 bases, with 18 bases between the two germline ends. Here the CDR3 DNA reads TGTGCCAGCAGTGAGTGGAAGGGAGGACAGATCTCCTACGAGCAGTACTTC. Translation gives CASSEWKGGQISYEQYF.

This chain uses TRBV20-1 with TRBJ2-5; 7 bases align to TRBD1. CDR3 size: 17 residues. Germline CDR1 reads DFQATT; CDR2 reads SNEGSKA (reference sequence). J was trimmed by 9 bases and V by 0 bases; bases with no gene match: 19. CDR3 loop: CSARDLGKMGIQGAQYF. The CDR3 DNA reads TGCAGTGCTAGAGATCTAGGGAAGATGGGTATCCAGGGGGCCCAGTACTTC.

J is TRBJ2-1 and V is TRBV6-2 or TRBV6-3; 10 bases match TRBD2. The V gene's germline CDR1 is MNHEY and CDR2 SVGEGT. This CDR3 region has 16 residues. The V and J ends lost 0 bases and 9 bases, in that order; junction bases with no gene match: 8. The CDR3 DNA reads as TGTGCCAGCAGTTACTCCGGGACTAGCGTCCTTGTTGAGCAGTTCTTC. It yields the protein CASSYSGTSVLVEQFF.

This clonotype was counted between two and nine times. The chain employs TRBV6-1 and TRBJ2-1; 7 nucleotides align to TRBD2. CDR3 length: 15 amino acids. Germline V gene sequence: CDR1 MNHNS, CDR2 SASEGT. V lost 5 bases to trimming and J lost 4 bases; unmatched junction nucleotides: 8. CDR3 in amino acids: CASSRGGGRYNEQFF. CDR3 DNA: TGTGCCAGCAGTCGCGGGGGAGGGCGATACAATGAGCAGTTCTTC.

The chain links TRBV19 to TRBJ1-2, with unresolved D. CDR1 is LNHDA, CDR2 SQIVND, per germline (reference sequence). The CDR3 is 13 amino acids. The ends were cut back, 4 bases at V and 5 bases at J, with 11 bases in the middle. In nucleotides, the CDR3 is TGTGCCAGTAGTACCTCGACACGATATGGCTACACCTTC. Its translation: CASSTSTRYGYTF.

This clonotype was detected ten times or more. The chain carries TRBV2 and TRBJ1-1, with 7 nucleotides matching TRBD1. CDR1 is SNHLY, CDR2 FYNNEI, per germline. The V gene end was trimmed by 5 bases and the J gene end by 1 base; junction bases not matched to a gene: 10. The CDR3 runs to 16 residues. In DNA form, the CDR3 reads TGTGCCAGCAGTTCAGGGGGTCTTCCGACGAACACTGAAGCTTTCTTT. Amino acid sequence: CASSSGGLPTNTEAFF. Supplemented by reference TRBV2 and TRBJ1-1, the full variable domain reads EPEVTQTPSHQVTQMGQEVILRCVPISNHLYFYWYRQILGQKVEFLVSFYNNEISEKSEIFDDQFSVERPDGSNFTLKIRSTKLEDSAMYFCASSSGGLPTNTEAFFGQGTRLTVV.

The chain combines TRBV29-1 with TRBJ1-2; 7 bases are shared with TRBD1. The J segment lost 6 bases and the V segment lost 5 bases, leaving 9 bases of the junction unmatched. The germline CDR1 and CDR2 sequences are SQVTM and ANQGSEA. The CDR3 runs 13 residues. DNA of the CDR3: TGCAGCGTTTCTGGGGACAGCAAGAATGGCTACACCTTC. It translates to CSVSGDSKNGYTF.

This clonotype was seen repeatedly, ten times or more. The chain joins TRBV20-1 to TRBJ1-5; D possibly corresponds to TRBD1 (5 bases). The CDR3 contains 16 residues. The germline CDR1 and CDR2 sequences are DFQATT and SNEGSKA (reference sequence). V was cut by 6 bases and J by 0 bases, with 18 bases left in between. The CDR3 region has the DNA TGCAGTGCCGACAGTGCCTTCTCTAATAGCAATCAGCCCCAGCATTTT. Translation gives CSADSAFSNSNQPQHF.

At least ten counts were recorded for this clonotype. The rearrangement joins TRBV28 to TRBJ1-2; D ambiguous. V lost 6 bases to trimming and J lost 1 base, with 6 bases between them. This CDR3 is built from 12 residues. In germline, CDR1 is MDHEN, CDR2 SYDVKM. CDR3 DNA sequence: TGTGCCAGCAGCTCCGTTAACTATGGCTACACCTTC. This codes for CASSSVNYGYTF.

This clonotype was recorded many times. This chain joins TRBV29-1 and TRBJ1-1; D uncertain. The V end lost 1 base, the J end lost 0 bases, and 6 bases lay between the germline ends. CDR3 length: 13 amino acids. Per germline, CDR1 SQVTM and CDR2 ANQGSEA. The CDR3 region is CSVEGTLNTEAFF. The CDR3 DNA follows: TGCAGCGTTGAAGGGACTCTGAACACTGAAGCTTTCTTT.

This clonotype appeared a few times. The chain couples TRBV7-9 to TRBJ2-5; TRBD1 might be the D (6 bases). The ends were cut back, 5 bases at V and 5 bases at J, with 15 bases in the middle. Germline assignment: CDR1 SEHNR and CDR2 FQNEAQ (reference sequence). The CDR3 is 14 residues long. CDR3 bases: TGTGCCAGCAGCCCTCAACAGGGCGGGGAGACCCAGTACTTC. Its protein product is CASSPQQGGETQYF.

This clonotype was observed a few times. The chain is built from TRBV6-1 and TRBJ2-7; the D gene is possibly TRBD1 (6 bases). Deletions cut 6 bases from V and 3 bases from J, with 9 bases between. The CDR3 covers 12 residues. Germline CDR1 reads MNHNS; CDR2 reads SASEGT. The CDR3 DNA sequence: TGTGCCAGCAGGGGACACAACTACGAGCAGTACTTC. This encodes CASRGHNYEQYF.

V is TRBV29-1 and J is TRBJ2-7, with 7 bases lining up with TRBD2. CDR3 length: 13 residues. CDR1 is SQVTM, CDR2 ANQGSEA, per germline. J lost 4 bases, V lost 6 bases, and 9 bases had no gene match. The CDR3 region is CSVTGGGGYEQYF. CDR3 bases: TGCAGCGTCACGGGTGGCGGGGGATACGAGCAGTACTTC.

This clonotype was found a few times. V gene TRBV30 combines with J gene TRBJ1-5, with D maybe TRBD1 (6 bases). The CDR3 is 13 amino acids. V shed 8 bases and J shed 5 bases, with 16 bases lying between them. The germline CDR1 and CDR2 sequences are GTSNPN and SVGIG (reference sequence). Here the CDR3 reads CAGQQGMDQPQHF. The CDR3 bases are TGTGCCGGACAACAGGGAATGGATCAGCCCCAGCATTTT.

This clonotype was detected many times. A read error may explain this, as a much larger clone is one base away. The rearrangement uses TRBV7-9 and TRBJ2-5; no reliable D call. CDR3 length equals 11 residues. Germline loops: CDR1 SEHNR, CDR2 FQNEAQ (reference sequence). With 1 base removed from V and 5 bases from J, the gap between germline ends came to 2 bases. CDR3 bases: TGTGCCAGCAGCTTAGATGAGACCCAGTACTTC. Protein product: CASSLDETQYF.

This chain joins TRBV5-1 and TRBJ2-2; D is perhaps TRBD1 (6 bases). V shed 2 bases and J shed 7 bases, with 18 bases lying between them. Looked up from germline, CDR1 is SGHRS and CDR2 is YFSETQ. There are 16 residues in the CDR3. CDR3: CASSFPGVQGNGELFF. The CDR3 DNA sequence: TGCGCCAGCAGCTTCCCCGGCGTTCAGGGGAACGGGGAGCTGTTTTTT.